Listed below are T cell receptor beta chains from one sample, sequenced in a study of control samples from healthy donors and cancer patients. Produced via immunoSEQ multiplex PCR; TCRdb's table is partial and in-frame only. The top ten hold roughly 8.8% of the sample, which has 100,000 to 150,000 clones, more than 85% seen once. Sequencing was carried out using blood. All receptors come from a young man in good health. The CDR3 runs from the conserved cysteine through the conserved F or W. Fields, in order: V gene, J gene, clone size, CDR3 length, D gene, CDR3 protein, CDR3 DNA. The D gene is left open where the match is weak. Only some rows state a clone size, as once, few, many or a class for expanded clones.

V gene: TRBV28; J gene: TRBJ2-7; clone size: NA; CDR3 length: 14; D gene: NA; CDR3 protein: CASRIQGVLYEQYF; CDR3 DNA: TGTGCCAGCAGAATACAGGGAGTCCTCTACGAGCAGTACTTC
V gene: TRBV11-2; J gene: TRBJ2-7; clone size: NA; CDR3 length: 13; D gene: NA; CDR3 protein: CASSLDRGHEQYF; CDR3 DNA: TGTGCCAGCAGCTTAGACAGGGGCCACGAGCAGTACTTC
V gene: TRBV18; J gene: TRBJ1-1; clone size: NA; CDR3 length: 14; D gene: NA; CDR3 protein: CASSPLLGGTEAFF; CDR3 DNA: TGTGCCAGCTCACCACTACTAGGGGGCACTGAAGCTTTCTTT
V gene: TRBV7-3; J gene: TRBJ2-3; clone size: NA; CDR3 length: 16; D gene: TRBD1; CDR3 protein: CASSRYTTGSPDTQYF; CDR3 DNA: TGTGCCAGCAGCCGTTATACGACAGGGTCCCCAGATACGCAGTATTTT
V gene: TRBV4-2; J gene: TRBJ2-4; clone size: NA; CDR3 length: 13; D gene: NA; CDR3 protein: CASSVQGADIQYF; CDR3 DNA: TGTGCCAGCAGCGTTCAGGGAGCGGACATTCAGTACTTC
V gene: TRBV6-5; J gene: TRBJ1-1; clone size: NA; CDR3 length: 14; D gene: NA; CDR3 protein: CASRPDSQNTEAFF; CDR3 DNA: TGTGCCAGCAGGCCGGACAGTCAGAACACTGAAGCTTTCTTT
V gene: TRBV7-9; J gene: TRBJ2-2; clone size: NA; CDR3 length: 14; D gene: NA; CDR3 protein: CASSPDLSTGELFF; CDR3 DNA: TGTGCCAGCAGCCCCGACTTAAGCACCGGGGAGCTGTTTTTT
V gene: TRBV2; J gene: TRBJ1-2; clone size: NA; CDR3 length: 12; D gene: NA; CDR3 protein: CASSDPGVGYTF; CDR3 DNA: TGTGCCAGCAGTGACCCAGGGGTAGGCTACACCTTC
V gene: TRBV10-2; J gene: TRBJ1-3; clone size: NA; CDR3 length: 15; D gene: TRBD1; CDR3 protein: CASSERGGLRNTIYF; CDR3 DNA: TGCGCCAGCAGTGAGAGAGGGGGCTTAAGAAACACCATATATTTT
V gene: TRBV7-9; J gene: TRBJ1-1; clone size: NA; CDR3 length: 16; D gene: TRBD1; CDR3 protein: CASRDQTGGENTEAFF; CDR3 DNA: TGTGCCAGCAGGGACCAAACAGGGGGCGAGAACACTGAAGCTTTCTTT
V gene: TRBV5-8; J gene: TRBJ2-3; clone size: NA; CDR3 length: 16; D gene: TRBD2; CDR3 protein: CASSLAGGGAADTQYF; CDR3 DNA: TGTGCCAGCAGCTTGGCGGGGGGAGGGGCCGCAGATACGCAGTATTTT
V gene: TRBV27; J gene: TRBJ1-1; clone size: NA; CDR3 length: 14; D gene: NA; CDR3 protein: CASSLWPGDTEAFF; CDR3 DNA: TGTGCCAGCAGTTTATGGCCGGGGGACACTGAAGCTTTCTTT
V gene: TRBV11-2; J gene: TRBJ1-1; clone size: NA; CDR3 length: 15; D gene: NA; CDR3 protein: CASSLSIRGDTEAFF; CDR3 DNA: TGTGCCAGCAGCTTATCGATCAGGGGCGACACTGAAGCTTTCTTT
V gene: TRBV9; J gene: TRBJ2-2; clone size: NA; CDR3 length: 15; D gene: NA; CDR3 protein: CASSVDSMNTGELFF; CDR3 DNA: TGTGCCAGCAGCGTTGATTCGATGAACACCGGGGAGCTGTTTTTT
V gene: TRBV12-3/TRBV12-4; J gene: TRBJ2-3; clone size: once; CDR3 length: 13; D gene: NA; CDR3 protein: CASRPIDRDTQYF; CDR3 DNA: TGTGCCAGCAGGCCTATAGATCGAGATACGCAGTATTTT
V gene: TRBV27; J gene: TRBJ1-1; clone size: NA; CDR3 length: 14; D gene: NA; CDR3 protein: CASSLSSVYTEAFF; CDR3 DNA: TGTGCCAGCAGTTTATCTTCCGTTTACACTGAAGCTTTCTTT
V gene: TRBV5-8; J gene: TRBJ2-6; clone size: NA; CDR3 length: 17; D gene: TRBD2; CDR3 protein: CASSLAGGYSGANVLTF; CDR3 DNA: TGTGCCAGCAGCTTGGCCGGGGGGTACTCTGGGGCCAACGTCCTGACTTTC
V gene: TRBV11-2; J gene: TRBJ2-1; clone size: NA; CDR3 length: 16; D gene: NA; CDR3 protein: CASSISVGPSYNEQFF; CDR3 DNA: TGTGCCAGCAGCATCTCTGTGGGGCCCAGCTACAATGAGCAGTTCTTC
V gene: TRBV19; J gene: TRBJ1-5; clone size: NA; CDR3 length: 14; D gene: NA; CDR3 protein: CASHRTESNQPQHF; CDR3 DNA: TGTGCCAGCCACCGGACAGAGAGCAATCAGCCCCAGCATTTT
V gene: TRBV25-1; J gene: TRBJ1-6; clone size: NA; CDR3 length: 15; D gene: TRBD1; CDR3 protein: CASSESGQGNSPLHF; CDR3 DNA: TGTGCCAGCAGTGAATCGGGACAGGGGAATTCACCCCTCCACTTT
V gene: TRBV27; J gene: TRBJ2-7; clone size: NA; CDR3 length: 14; D gene: TRBD2; CDR3 protein: CASTVSRGASEQYF; CDR3 DNA: TGTGCCAGCACCGTCTCGCGGGGGGCTTCTGAGCAGTACTTC
V gene: TRBV7-3; J gene: TRBJ2-2; clone size: few; CDR3 length: 14; D gene: TRBD2; CDR3 protein: CASRASGNTGELFF; CDR3 DNA: TGTGCCAGCCGCGCTAGCGGGAACACCGGGGAGCTGTTTTTT
V gene: TRBV11-2; J gene: TRBJ2-3; clone size: NA; CDR3 length: 15; D gene: NA; CDR3 protein: CASSLEAASTDTQYF; CDR3 DNA: TGTGCCAGCAGCTTAGAGGCAGCTAGCACAGATACGCAGTATTTT
V gene: TRBV11-3; J gene: TRBJ1-4; clone size: NA; CDR3 length: 13; D gene: NA; CDR3 protein: CARRGATNEKLFF; CDR3 DNA: TGTGCCAGACGGGGGGCGACTAATGAAAAACTGTTTTTT
V gene: TRBV19; J gene: TRBJ2-2; clone size: NA; CDR3 length: 14; D gene: NA; CDR3 protein: CASSINMNTGELFF; CDR3 DNA: TGTGCTAGTAGTATCAACATGAACACCGGGGAGCTGTTTTTT
V gene: TRBV7-9; J gene: TRBJ1-4; clone size: NA; CDR3 length: 17; D gene: NA; CDR3 protein: CASSFILSGEVIEKLFF; CDR3 DNA: TGTGCCAGCAGCTTTATCCTCTCGGGAGAGGTGATCGAAAAACTGTTTTTT
V gene: TRBV10-2; J gene: TRBJ2-7; clone size: NA; CDR3 length: 13; D gene: NA; CDR3 protein: CASSGQGSREQYF; CDR3 DNA: TGCGCCAGCAGTGGTCAGGGTTCCAGGGAGCAGTACTTC
V gene: TRBV10-2; J gene: TRBJ2-7; clone size: NA; CDR3 length: 14; D gene: NA; CDR3 protein: CASRSGFTSYEQYF; CDR3 DNA: TGCGCCAGCAGATCCGGGTTTACCTCCTACGAGCAGTACTTC
V gene: TRBV3-1/TRBV3-2; J gene: TRBJ2-5; clone size: once; CDR3 length: 15; D gene: NA; CDR3 protein: CASSQDSGARGTQYF; CDR3 DNA: TGTGCCAGCAGCCAAGATTCGGGGGCCCGGGGGACCCAGTACTTC
V gene: TRBV2; J gene: TRBJ2-5; clone size: NA; CDR3 length: 14; D gene: NA; CDR3 protein: CASSQNGALETQYF; CDR3 DNA: TGTGCCAGCAGCCAAAACGGGGCCCTCGAGACCCAGTACTTC
V gene: TRBV12-3/TRBV12-4; J gene: TRBJ1-1; clone size: NA; CDR3 length: 13; D gene: NA; CDR3 protein: CASSLSQNTEAFF; CDR3 DNA: TGTGCCAGCAGTTTAAGCCAGAACACTGAAGCTTTCTTT
V gene: TRBV5-1; J gene: TRBJ2-2; clone size: NA; CDR3 length: 17; D gene: NA; CDR3 protein: CASSPLGGGPHTGELFF; CDR3 DNA: TGCGCCAGCAGCCCCCTTGGGGGGGGGCCTCACACCGGGGAGCTGTTTTTT
V gene: TRBV5-1; J gene: TRBJ2-2; clone size: NA; CDR3 length: 15; D gene: TRBD1; CDR3 protein: CASSSGTGGTGELFF; CDR3 DNA: TGCGCCAGCAGCTCTGGGACAGGGGGCACCGGGGAGCTGTTTTTT
V gene: TRBV7-6; J gene: TRBJ2-3; clone size: NA; CDR3 length: 16; D gene: TRBD2; CDR3 protein: CASSSISGGLSDTQYF; CDR3 DNA: TGTGCCAGCAGCTCAATTAGCGGGGGGCTTTCAGATACGCAGTATTTT
V gene: TRBV15; J gene: TRBJ2-1; clone size: once; CDR3 length: 15; D gene: TRBD1; CDR3 protein: CATRGTGLLNNEQFF; CDR3 DNA: TGTGCCACCCGGGGGACAGGACTGCTGAACAATGAGCAGTTCTTC
V gene: TRBV3-1/TRBV3-2; J gene: TRBJ2-7; clone size: NA; CDR3 length: 15; D gene: TRBD1; CDR3 protein: CASSQVTGGRREQYF; CDR3 DNA: TGTGCCAGCAGCCAAGTCACAGGGGGCCGTAGGGAGCAGTACTTC
V gene: TRBV9; J gene: TRBJ1-4; clone size: NA; CDR3 length: 15; D gene: NA; CDR3 protein: CASSEDGTGDEKLFF; CDR3 DNA: TGTGCCAGCAGCGAGGACGGGACGGGGGATGAAAAACTGTTTTTT
V gene: TRBV30; J gene: TRBJ1-2; clone size: NA; CDR3 length: 15; D gene: NA; CDR3 protein: CAWSPPNGLTYGYTF; CDR3 DNA: TGTGCCTGGAGCCCCCCCAACGGGCTAACCTATGGCTACACCTTC
V gene: TRBV2; J gene: TRBJ1-5; clone size: NA; CDR3 length: 16; D gene: TRBD1; CDR3 protein: CASSKGTGVIDQPQHF; CDR3 DNA: TGTGCCAGCAGTAAGGGGACAGGGGTCATCGATCAGCCCCAGCATTTT
V gene: TRBV14; J gene: TRBJ1-3; clone size: NA; CDR3 length: 14; D gene: NA; CDR3 protein: CASSQGGSGNTIYF; CDR3 DNA: TGTGCCAGCAGCCAAGGGGGTTCCGGAAACACCATATATTTT
V gene: TRBV14; J gene: TRBJ1-1; clone size: NA; CDR3 length: 18; D gene: TRBD1; CDR3 protein: CASSRGTGGDWKNTEAFF; CDR3 DNA: TGTGCCAGCAGCCGAGGGACAGGGGGCGATTGGAAAAACACTGAAGCTTTCTTT
V gene: TRBV5-1; J gene: TRBJ2-4; clone size: once; CDR3 length: 15; D gene: NA; CDR3 protein: CASSLSGLIQNIQYF; CDR3 DNA: TGCGCCAGCAGCTTGTCAGGGTTGATCCAAAACATTCAGTACTTC
V gene: TRBV6-5; J gene: TRBJ1-1; clone size: NA; CDR3 length: 14; D gene: NA; CDR3 protein: CASRHYIKNTEAFF; CDR3 DNA: TGTGCCAGCAGACACTACATCAAGAACACTGAAGCTTTCTTT
V gene: TRBV7-8; J gene: TRBJ2-5; clone size: NA; CDR3 length: 14; D gene: NA; CDR3 protein: CASSLDWAQETQYF; CDR3 DNA: TGTGCCAGCAGCTTAGACTGGGCGCAAGAGACCCAGTACTTC
V gene: TRBV9; J gene: TRBJ2-7; clone size: NA; CDR3 length: 15; D gene: NA; CDR3 protein: CASSVGSAGDHEQYF; CDR3 DNA: TGTGCCAGCAGCGTAGGTTCGGCAGGGGACCACGAGCAGTACTTC
V gene: TRBV2; J gene: TRBJ1-4; clone size: NA; CDR3 length: 14; D gene: TRBD1; CDR3 protein: CASGDRGRSEKLFF; CDR3 DNA: TGTGCCAGCGGGGACAGGGGGCGCTCCGAAAAACTGTTTTTT
V gene: TRBV10-3; J gene: TRBJ1-4; clone size: NA; CDR3 length: 13; D gene: NA; CDR3 protein: CAISETKNEKLFF; CDR3 DNA: TGTGCCATCAGTGAGACCAAAAATGAAAAACTGTTTTTT
V gene: TRBV7-9; J gene: TRBJ1-6; clone size: NA; CDR3 length: 16; D gene: TRBD1; CDR3 protein: CASSVSRTGGNSPLHF; CDR3 DNA: TGTGCCAGCAGCGTGTCCCGGACAGGGGGTAATTCACCCCTCCACTTT
V gene: TRBV5-1; J gene: TRBJ1-1; clone size: NA; CDR3 length: 16; D gene: NA; CDR3 protein: CASSTKGVIGNTEAFF; CDR3 DNA: TGCGCCAGCAGTACAAAAGGGGTTATTGGGAACACTGAAGCTTTCTTT
V gene: TRBV6-5; J gene: TRBJ2-7; clone size: once; CDR3 length: 15; D gene: TRBD1; CDR3 protein: CASRLEPGGSYEQYF; CDR3 DNA: TGTGCCAGCAGATTAGAACCAGGGGGATCTTACGAGCAGTACTTC
V gene: TRBV15; J gene: TRBJ1-1; clone size: once; CDR3 length: 12; D gene: NA; CDR3 protein: CATSRVAGDAFF; CDR3 DNA: TGTGCCACCAGCAGAGTGGCAGGGGACGCTTTCTTT